These 8 T cell receptor beta chains came from one sample sequenced in a study of blood T cell repertoires in COVID-19 (dated by TCRdb to about 2020). Libraries were constructed by the immunoSEQ multiplex PCR assay. Imported from immuneACCESS, the table was reduced by TCRdb to in-frame sequences with V and J called. These copies leave out some clones; in studies compared against another copy, an unresolved V gene accounts for under half, and the cause of the remainder is not known. For this sample there are some 22,000 clones; more than 75% appear just once. Together, the top ten hold about a quarter of the sample. Sequences were obtained from peripheral blood. The receptor source for this set is a human donor with active COVID-19. The donor label of this sample is uncertain.

The chain carries TRBV7-6 and TRBJ2-3; 9 nucleotides align to TRBD1. The CDR3 consists of 15 residues. CDR1 and CDR2 (germline): SGHVS, FNYEAQ. Losses at the gene ends were 4 bases for V and 2 bases for J; bases not matched to a gene: 4. CDR3 sequence (DNA): TGTGCCAGCAGCTCAAACAGGGGGCCCACAGATACGCAGTATTTT. This encodes CASSSNRGPTDTQYF.

The rearrangement links TRBV7-9 to TRBJ1-1, with unresolved D. Trimming left V 5 bases short and J 1 base short, with 14 bases between. Looked up from germline, CDR1 is SEHNR and CDR2 is FQNEAQ (reference sequence). The CDR3 extends over 15 amino acids. DNA for the CDR3: TGTGCCAGCAGCCCAGATCTTTTTGGGAACACTGAAGCTTTCTTT. It codes for CASSPDLFGNTEAFF.

The chain links TRBV18 to TRBJ2-7, with D possibly TRBD2 on 6 matching bases. V lost 5 bases to trimming and J lost 0 bases, with 8 bases between them. There are 13 residues in the CDR3. The germline V gene encodes CDR1 KGHSH and CDR2 LQKENI. The CDR3 sequence is CASSDGSSYEQYF. CDR3 nucleotide sequence: TGTGCCAGCTCAGACGGGAGCTCCTACGAGCAGTACTTC.

The V gene is TRBV2, the J gene TRBJ1-2; TRBD1 is a possible D gene (6 bases). The CDR3 runs to 12 residues. Per the germline V gene, CDR1 is SNHLY and CDR2 is FYNNEI. Trimming took off 8 bases at V and 8 bases at J, with 15 bases between the two ends. CDR3 region: CASSLQGRGYTF. The CDR3, as DNA: TGTGCCAGCTCATTACAGGGTCGAGGCTACACCTTC.

The chain uses TRBV7-2 and TRBJ2-2; D gene unclear. Trimming left V 2 bases short and J 3 bases short, with 7 bases between. The CDR3 runs 14 residues. CDR1 and CDR2 (germline): SGHTA, FQGNSA. CDR3 sequence (DNA): TGTGCCAGCAGCTTACCGGTAGACACCGGGGAGCTGTTTTTT. Translation: CASSLPVDTGELFF.

The V call is TRBV6-6, the J call TRBJ1-5; TRBD1 is a possible D gene (6 bases). V was pared by 6 bases and J by 9 bases, with 24 bases between. The CDR3 totals 16 residues. In germline, CDR1 is MNHNY, CDR2 SVGAGI (reference sequence). CDR3 loop: CASSPAGTTQSGPQHF. As DNA, the CDR3 is TGTGCCAGCAGCCCAGCCGGGACAACTCAATCAGGGCCCCAGCATTTT.

This clone has only a few counts. V gene TRBV7-9 combines with J gene TRBJ1-2; 7 bases agree with TRBD1. Losses at the gene ends were 5 bases for V and 3 bases for J; bases not matched to a gene: 6. This CDR3 spans 14 amino acids. Germline V gene sequence: CDR1 SEHNR, CDR2 FQNEAQ (reference sequence). The CDR3 nucleotides read TGTGCCAGCAGCCCCACAGGGGAATACTATGGCTACACCTTC. It encodes CASSPTGEYYGYTF.

V usage is TRBV5-8 and J usage is TRBJ2-3; TRBD2 matches at 14 bases. V lost 0 bases to trimming and J lost 6 bases; unmatched junction nucleotides: 3. Germline CDR1 and CDR2: SGHTS and YDEGEE. CDR3 length: 16 residues. The CDR3 is CASSLGLAGGTDTQYF. In nucleotides, the CDR3 is TGTGCCAGCAGCTTGGGACTAGCGGGGGGGACGGATACGCAGTATTTT.